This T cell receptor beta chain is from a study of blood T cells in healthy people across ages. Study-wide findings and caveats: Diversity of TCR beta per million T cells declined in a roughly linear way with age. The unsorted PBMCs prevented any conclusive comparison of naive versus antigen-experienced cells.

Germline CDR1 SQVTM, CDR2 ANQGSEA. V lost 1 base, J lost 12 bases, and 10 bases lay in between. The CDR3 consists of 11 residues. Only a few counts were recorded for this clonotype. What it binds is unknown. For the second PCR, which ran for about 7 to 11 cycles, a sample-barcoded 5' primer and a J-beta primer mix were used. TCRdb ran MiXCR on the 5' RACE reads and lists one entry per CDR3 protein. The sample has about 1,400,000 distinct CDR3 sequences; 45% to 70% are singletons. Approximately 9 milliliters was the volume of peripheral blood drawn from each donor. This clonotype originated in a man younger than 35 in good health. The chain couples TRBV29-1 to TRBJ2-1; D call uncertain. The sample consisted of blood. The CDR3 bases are TGCAGCGTTGAAGCAGCGTCTCGGCAGTTCTTC. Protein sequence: CSVEAASRQFF.